A selection of T cell receptor beta chains follows, all from one sample in a study of T cell responses to AZD1222 COVID-19 vaccine. Clones were read by immunoSEQ multiplex PCR, and TCRdb kept only the in-frame ones, dropping some. The data show 96,000 or so clones, 89% seen once. This material consisted of peripheral blood, taken on day 0 of AZD1222 vaccination. All receptors come from an adult in good health. The CDR3 runs from the conserved cysteine through the conserved F or W. D genes are given only for firm matches. Clone size is not always given. Where it is, it says once, few, many or a class for expanded clones.

d_call,v_call,j_call,clone_size,cdr3_nt,cdr3_aa
TRBD1,TRBV28,TRBJ1-2,.,TGTGCCAGCAGTACAGGGGTCTATGGCTACACCTTC,CASSTGVYGYTF
.,TRBV3-1/TRBV3-2,TRBJ2-1,once,TGTGCCAGCAGCCGAAGGCCTGGATTGTATGAGCAGTTCTTC,CASSRRPGLYEQFF
.,TRBV2,TRBJ2-2,once,TGTGCCAGCAGCCCACTCAGATCGACCGGGGAGCTGTTTTTT,CASSPLRSTGELFF
.,TRBV5-1,TRBJ2-1,.,TGCGCCAGCAGCTTGGATAGACCGCGAGGGAATGAGCAGTTCTTC,CASSLDRPRGNEQFF
.,TRBV4-3,TRBJ1-1,.,TGCGCCAGCAGCCAAGGGGTTCGAGGCACTGAAGCTTTCTTT,CASSQGVRGTEAFF
.,TRBV7-8,TRBJ1-5,.,TGTGCCAGCAGCTTCAAAGGACCCCATCAGCCCCAGCATTTT,CASSFKGPHQPQHF
TRBD1,TRBV5-6,TRBJ1-2,.,TGTGCCGGGACAGGGGGCCCCAACTATGGCTACACCTTC,CAGTGGPNYGYTF
TRBD1,TRBV28,TRBJ2-1,.,TGTGCCATCGGTACGGGACAGGTATACAATGAGCAGTTCTTC,CAIGTGQVYNEQFF
.,TRBV7-7,TRBJ1-4,once,TGTGCTAGCAGCCCAGGGGTTGGGTATGAAAAACTGTTTTTT,CASSPGVGYEKLFF
.,TRBV5-1,TRBJ1-5,.,TGCGCCAGCAGCTTGACCTCATTAGGGAGCAATCAGCCCCAGCATTTT,CASSLTSLGSNQPQHF
.,TRBV2,TRBJ2-7,once,TGTGCCAGCAGAGCCGACACCTACGAGCAGTACTTC,CASRADTYEQYF
.,TRBV2,TRBJ1-2,.,TGTGCCAGCAGTGAAGTTTGGGGGGATGGCTACACCTTC,CASSEVWGDGYTF
TRBD1,TRBV3-1/TRBV3-2,TRBJ1-5,few,TGTGCCAGCAGCCTGGAAGCAGGGGGGAATCAGCCCCAGCATTTT,CASSLEAGGNQPQHF
.,TRBV18,TRBJ2-1,once,TGTGCCAGCTCAGCGGTAAATTACAATGAGCAGTTCTTC,CASSAVNYNEQFF
TRBD1,TRBV6-5,TRBJ2-7,.,TGTGCCAGCAGTTACTCTAGCAGGGGGCCCTACGAGCAGTACTTC,CASSYSSRGPYEQYF
.,TRBV6-6,TRBJ2-2,.,TGTGCCAGCAGTTACACAGGCACCGGGGAGCTGTTTTTT,CASSYTGTGELFF